This T cell receptor (beta chain) was retrieved from a study of T cells in Graves' hyperthyroidism and ophthalmopathy. Patients counted as stable if ophthalmopathy did not develop within 18 months. Trimming pared 1 base from V and 4 bases from J, leaving 15 bases between. Germline V gives CDR1 SGHAT, CDR2 FQNNGV. This CDR3 is 16 amino acids long. This clonotype was seen at least ten times. Amplified regions were TCR beta CDR3 sequences from RNA transcripts. HTBI primers were employed in a first-round RT-PCR of the TCR CDR3. TCRdb called the multiplex PCR reads again in MiXCR, with one record for every CDR3 protein. The sample carries more than 300,000 distinct CDR3 sequences, approximately 14% recorded once.

The clonotype was recovered from a woman between 25 and 40 years old with Graves' hyperthyroidism. What was sequenced was blood. V and J are TRBV11-2 and TRBJ2-3, with D tentatively TRBD2 (7 bases). The CDR3: CASSLVRRGGPDTQYF. DNA of the CDR3: TGTGCCAGCAGCTTAGTCCGGAGGGGGGGACCAGATACGCAGTATTTT.